A selection of T cell receptor beta chains follows, all from one sample in a study of cytomegalovirus exposure and HLA in healthy donors. Produced via immunoSEQ multiplex PCR; TCRdb's table is partial and in-frame only. The table shows 100,000 to 150,000 clones, with around 75% occurring only once. The source material was PBMCs. These receptors were collected from a woman in her 50s in good health and CMV-seronegative. Both conserved end residues are part of each CDR3. The D gene is left open where the match is weak. Clone size is given for some rows only: seen once, a few or many times, or a class if the clone is expanded.

CSVGREGLDTQYF,TGCAGCGTTGGGAGGGAGGGCCTGGATACGCAGTATTTT,TRBV29-1,few,TRBD2,TRBJ2-3
CASSLDTGVGQPQHF,TGTGCCAGCAGCTTGGACACAGGGGTAGGACAGCCCCAGCATTTT,TRBV5-4,few,TRBD1,TRBJ1-5
CASSSPLGTGNEQFF,TGTGCCAGCAGCTCGCCGTTGGGGACTGGGAATGAGCAGTTCTTC,TRBV7-2,.,.,TRBJ2-1
CATSGSMTASTEAFF,TGTGCCACCAGCGGTAGTATGACAGCCAGTACTGAAGCTTTCTTT,TRBV15,few,.,TRBJ1-1
CASSFSDSNTEAFF,TGTGCCAGCAGTTTTTCAGACTCGAACACTGAAGCTTTCTTT,TRBV6-5,.,.,TRBJ1-1
CASSERAAYNEQFF,TGTGCCAGCAGCGAGCGAGCCGCCTACAATGAGCAGTTCTTC,TRBV11-2,.,.,TRBJ2-1
CASKDQTSTDTQYF,TGTGCCAGCAAAGACCAGACTAGCACAGATACGCAGTATTTT,TRBV19,.,.,TRBJ2-3
CATSRDRGLAREQYF,TGTGCCACCAGCAGAGATCGAGGACTAGCACGGGAGCAGTACTTC,TRBV15,.,TRBD2,TRBJ2-7
CASSRSDNEQFF,TGTGCCAGCAGCCGTAGCGACAATGAGCAGTTCTTC,TRBV11-3,.,.,TRBJ2-1
CASSLGPPPGIYEQYF,TGTGCCAGCAGCTTAGGTCCCCCCCCGGGGATTTACGAGCAGTACTTC,TRBV11-3,.,.,TRBJ2-7
CASSQGSSGWSSYEQYF,TGCGCCAGCAGCCAGGGATCTAGCGGGTGGAGCTCCTACGAGCAGTACTTC,TRBV4-1,many,TRBD2,TRBJ2-7
CASSAQPGQETEAFF,TGTGCCAGCAGCGCACAGCCGGGACAGGAAACTGAAGCTTTCTTT,TRBV7-2,.,TRBD1,TRBJ1-1
CATFRGGSEAFF,TGTGCCACCTTCAGGGGCGGCTCTGAAGCTTTCTTT,TRBV28,.,.,TRBJ1-1
CASSQGTGLETQYF,TGCGCCAGCAGCCAAGGGACAGGGTTGGAGACCCAGTACTTC,TRBV4-3,once,TRBD1,TRBJ2-5
CASSRIANQETQYF,TGTGCCAGCAGCCGAATTGCTAATCAAGAGACCCAGTACTTC,TRBV7-6,.,.,TRBJ2-5
CAWSVLRSAEAFF,TGTGCCTGGAGTGTACTTCGGTCGGCTGAAGCTTTCTTT,TRBV30,.,.,TRBJ1-1
CASSPTSGAYNEQFF,TGTGCCAGCTCACCGACTAGCGGGGCCTACAATGAGCAGTTCTTC,TRBV18,.,TRBD2,TRBJ2-1
CASSESAGGPFAGELFF,TGTGCCAGCAGTGAAAGTGCGGGAGGGCCTTTCGCCGGGGAGCTGTTTTTT,TRBV2,.,TRBD2,TRBJ2-2
CASTLQGGYYGYTF,TGTGCCAGTACCTTACAGGGGGGGTACTATGGCTACACCTTC,TRBV19,.,TRBD1,TRBJ1-2
CSGGGALNTEAFF,TGTTCCGGGGGGGGCGCCTTGAACACTGAAGCTTTCTTT,TRBV7-9,.,.,TRBJ1-1
CASSLGVWEGTGELFF,TGTGCCAGCAGCTTAGGAGTTTGGGAGGGCACCGGGGAGCTGTTTTTT,TRBV11-2,once,TRBD2,TRBJ2-2
CASSLSGASQPQHF,TGTGCCAGCAGTTTATCGGGGGCGAGTCAGCCCCAGCATTTT,TRBV27,.,.,TRBJ1-5
CASSFVGSSYEQYF,TGTGCCAGCAGCTTTGTCGGGAGCTCCTACGAGCAGTACTTC,TRBV5-6,.,.,TRBJ2-7
CASSAGRRESGELFF,TGTGCCAGCAGCGCGGGGAGGAGGGAGTCCGGGGAGCTGTTTTTT,TRBV9,.,.,TRBJ2-2
CASSSGLAGRTTDTQYF,TGTGCCAGCAGCTCGGGACTAGCGGGGCGTACCACAGATACGCAGTATTTT,TRBV11-3,.,TRBD2,TRBJ2-3
CASRLQGAGQPQHF,TGTGCCAGCAGGTTACAGGGGGCAGGGCAGCCCCAGCATTTT,TRBV27,few,TRBD1,TRBJ1-5
CASSLNLAEETQYF,TGTGCCAGCAGCCTTAATCTAGCGGAAGAGACCCAGTACTTC,TRBV7-9,few,TRBD2,TRBJ2-5
CASSLAPQITEAFF,TGTGCCAGCAGCTTAGCCCCACAGATCACTGAAGCTTTCTTT,TRBV7-9,.,.,TRBJ1-1
CASSSQGATSTDTQYF,TGCGCCAGCAGTTCACAGGGGGCGACGAGTACAGATACGCAGTATTTT,TRBV5-1,once,TRBD1,TRBJ2-3
CASSFASYETQYF,TGTGCCAGCAGTTTCGCTAGCTATGAGACCCAGTACTTC,TRBV6-5,.,.,TRBJ2-5
CAWSSGTGRFF,TGTGCCTGGAGCTCCGGGACAGGGCGATTCTTC,TRBV30,.,TRBD1,TRBJ2-1
CASSLRLAAISYEQYF,TGTGCCAGCAGCCTAAGACTAGCGGCCATTTCCTACGAGCAGTACTTC,TRBV5-6,few,TRBD2,TRBJ2-7
CSSSLVSGTNTEAFF,TGTTCCAGCAGCTTAGTCTCGGGTACGAACACTGAAGCTTTCTTT,TRBV7-9,.,.,TRBJ1-1
CASRGGAGNTGELFF,TGTGCCAGCAGAGGAGGAGCAGGGAACACCGGGGAGCTGTTTTTT,TRBV28,.,.,TRBJ2-2
CASSLRPVRGDEQYF,TGTGCCAGCAGCTTGCGGCCGGTCAGGGGAGACGAGCAGTACTTC,TRBV5-5,.,.,TRBJ2-7
CASSYSDREAPEAFF,TGTGCCAGCAGTTACTCGGACCGGGAGGCCCCTGAAGCTTTCTTT,TRBV6-5,.,.,TRBJ1-1
CAGSGGESPTGELFF,TGTGCCGGCAGCGGGGGGGAGAGTCCTACCGGGGAGCTGTTTTTT,TRBV11-3,.,TRBD2,TRBJ2-2
CASSAPGGAFGYTF,TGTGCCAGCAGTGCCCCGGGGGGGGCTTTTGGCTACACCTTC,TRBV6-5,once,.,TRBJ1-2
CASSVTGANEKLFF,TGTGCCAGCAGCGTTACAGGGGCTAATGAAAAACTGTTTTTT,TRBV9,.,TRBD1,TRBJ1-4
CASSQGDYEQYF,TGTGCCAGCAGCCAAGGGGACTACGAGCAGTACTTC,TRBV7-9,few,.,TRBJ2-7
CASSFSNTEAFF,TGTGCCAGCAGCTTTTCAAACACTGAAGCTTTCTTT,TRBV7-2,.,.,TRBJ1-1